This entry concerns a single TCR beta chain. The entry originates in a study of blood T cell repertoires in COVID-19. Method: immunoSEQ multiplex PCR; TCRdb's copy keeps in-frame clones and lacks some. The sample has some 200,000 clones; 84% are singletons. Unmatched junction bases numbered 9, after V lost 6 bases and J lost 7 bases. The CDR3 runs 13 residues. The germline V gene encodes CDR1 DFQATT and CDR2 SNEGSKA (reference sequence). The sequenced sample was peripheral blood. The receptor's source is a woman aged 70-85 years with COVID-19, enrolled during active disease. The genes are TRBV20-1 and TRBJ2-1; 7 nucleotides match TRBD1. CDR3 amino acids: CSASGTVHNEQFF. CDR3 in DNA: TGCAGTGCGAGTGGGACAGTCCATAATGAGCAGTTCTTC.